Below, 19 T cell receptor beta chains from the same sample are listed, as sequenced in a study of response to subunit inactivated influenza vaccine. TCRdb re-called the RT-PCR reads with MiXCR, one entry per CDR3 protein. The data show under 550,000 distinct CDR3 sequences, with under 9% seen just once and over 10% held by the top ten. Sequences were derived from PBMCs from blood, sampled 23 months after vaccination. Receptor source: a man between 45 and 75 years old who received an inactivated influenza vaccine.

V is TRBV5-1 and J is TRBJ2-1, with 13 bases fitting TRBD2. Germline values: CDR1 SGHRS, CDR2 YFSETQ. V shed 4 bases, J shed 8 bases, and the junction held 9 bases outside the gene matches. The CDR3 length is 16 residues. CDR3 coding DNA: TGCGCCAGCAGCACCATCACTAGCGGGGGGGCCCATGAGCAGTTCTTC. Translation gives CASSTITSGGAHEQFF.

This clonotype was observed many times. The V call is TRBV5-6, the J call TRBJ1-3; TRBD1 might be the D (5 bases). Germline V gene data show CDR1 as SGHDT and CDR2 as YYEEEE. The V end lost 4 bases, the J end lost 6 bases, and 14 bases lay between the germline ends. This CDR3 region has 14 residues. CDR3 residues: CASSPVGGTNTIYF. Written as DNA, the CDR3 is TGTGCCAGCAGCCCCGTTGGCGGGACAAACACCATATATTTT.

The V call is TRBV5-6, the J call TRBJ2-7; TRBD1 matches at 9 bases. Germline V CDR1 and CDR2: SGHDT, YYEEEE. The CDR3 consists of 14 residues. The V gene end was trimmed by 4 bases and the J gene end by 5 bases; junction bases not matched to a gene: 7. The chain's CDR3 is CASSPRDRDNEQYF. The CDR3, as DNA: TGTGCCAGCAGCCCCCGGGACAGGGACAACGAGCAGTACTTC.

Ten or more counts support this clonotype. The CDR3 is CASSTRTGGDTQYF. The CDR3 bases are TGTGCCAGCAGCACCAGGACAGGGGGGGATACGCAGTATTTT. This sequence joins TRBV7-2 and TRBJ2-3, with 10 bases that match TRBD1. This CDR3 contains 14 residues. After removal of 5 bases from V and 6 bases from J, the junction contained 5 bases not matched to a gene. Germline-derived CDR1 and CDR2 are SGHTA and FQGNSA.

This clonotype was detected a few times. V is TRBV3-1 and J is TRBJ2-7; a possible D gene is TRBD1 (5 bases). Germline-derived CDR1 and CDR2 are LGHDT and YNNKEL (reference sequence). The germline V and J ends were trimmed by 4 bases and 4 bases, with 11 bases remaining between them. CDR3 length: 13 residues. CDR3 in DNA: TGTGCCAGCAGCCCCGTTCAGGGATACGAGCAGTACTTC. This gives the protein CASSPVQGYEQYF.

This clonotype showed up many times. The chain combines TRBV5-1 with TRBJ2-5; the match to TRBD1 covers 9 bases. Germline V gene data show CDR1 as SGHRS and CDR2 as YFSETQ. Unmatched junction bases numbered 3, after V lost 7 bases and J lost 5 bases. The CDR3 loop spans 12 amino acids. Here the CDR3 reads CASGTGTETQYF. In DNA, the CDR3 is TGCGCCAGCGGGACAGGGACGGAGACCCAGTACTTC.

Here the CDR3 reads CASSSGFASGANVLTF. The DNA for the CDR3 is TGTGCCAGCAGCTCGGGCTTCGCGTCTGGGGCCAACGTCCTGACTTTC. The gene calls are TRBV5-4 and TRBJ2-6; no definite D call. The CDR3 is made up of 16 amino acids. Germline CDR1 reads SGHNT; CDR2 reads YYREEE (reference sequence). V was shortened by 3 bases and J by 1 base, with 11 bases between the two germline ends. The variable domain in full, with the rest retrieved from reference TRBV5-4 and TRBJ2-6, is ETGVTQSPTHLIKTRGQQVTLRCSSQSGHNTVSWYQQALGQGPQFIFQYYREEENGRGNFPPRFSGLQFPNYSSELNVNALELDDSALYLCASSSGFASGANVLTFGAGSRLTVL.

This clonotype was seen repeatedly, ten times or more. V and J are TRBV3-1 and TRBJ2-7; no clear D. The V gene lost 0 bases and the J gene lost 2 bases, with 8 bases spanning the gap. The CDR3 consists of 14 residues. CDR1 is LGHDT and CDR2 is YNNKEL in the germline V gene (reference sequence). Here the CDR3 reads CASSQDSGTYEQYF. The CDR3 nucleotides read TGTGCCAGCAGCCAAGACTCCGGAACCTACGAGCAGTACTTC.

The V call is TRBV30, the J call TRBJ1-5; 8 bases agree with TRBD1. The germline CDR1 and CDR2 sequences are GTSNPN and SVGIG (reference sequence). With V trimmed by 0 bases and J by 7 bases, 8 bases remained unmatched. The CDR3 is 15 residues long. The CDR3, as DNA: TGTGCCTGGAGTGTCTTCGGACAGGGAAAACAGCCCCAGCATTTT. This gives the protein CAWSVFGQGKQPQHF.

This clonotype came up a few times. The V and J genes are TRBV12-3 or TRBV12-4 and TRBJ2-3, with D tentatively TRBD1 (6 bases). Trimming left V 5 bases short and J 0 bases short, with 18 bases between. CDR3 size: 17 residues. CDR3: CASSPTIRTASTDTQYF. In nucleotides, the CDR3 is TGTGCCAGCAGTCCTACAATCCGGACAGCTAGCACAGATACGCAGTATTTT.

This clonotype was counted a few times. This rearrangement joins TRBV6-4 to TRBJ2-2; the D gene is possibly TRBD1 (6 bases). V dropped 5 bases and J dropped 4 bases, with 17 bases sitting between them. The germline CDR1 and CDR2 sequences are MRHNA and SNTAGT. This CDR3 spans 16 amino acids. CDR3 bases: TGTGCCAGCAGTCCCGAACAGGGTTTTGGCACCGGGGAGCTGTTTTTT. Translated, it gives CASSPEQGFGTGELFF.

This clonotype was counted ten times or more. The chain employs TRBV7-2 and TRBJ2-2; TRBD1 matches at 10 bases. CDR1 SGHTA and CDR2 FQGNSA come from the germline V gene. J gave up 3 bases and V 4 bases, and 2 bases lay outside the gene matches. This CDR3 comprises 15 residues. The CDR3 sequence is CASSSGQGYTGELFF. CDR3 DNA sequence: TGTGCCAGCAGCTCGGGACAGGGGTACACCGGGGAGCTGTTTTTT.

This clonotype has a handful of counts. This chain joins TRBV11-1 and TRBJ2-3; 14 bases align to TRBD2. The CDR3 length is 18 residues. CDR1 is SGHAT and CDR2 is FQDESV in the germline V gene (reference sequence). Trimming removed 5 bases from V and 2 bases from J; junction bases left unmatched: 9. CDR3 amino acids: CASSTWTSGRTNTDTQYF. CDR3 sequence (DNA): TGTGCCAGCAGCACCTGGACTAGCGGGAGGACGAACACAGATACGCAGTATTTT. Drawing the rest from reference TRBV11-1 and TRBJ2-3, the complete variable domain is EAEVAQSPRYKITEKSQAVAFWCDPISGHATLYWYRQILGQGPELLVQFQDESVVDDSQLPKDRFSAERLKGVDSTLKIQPAELGDSAMYLCASSTWTSGRTNTDTQYFGPGTRLTVL.

This clonotype was counted ten times or more. This chain joins TRBV11-2 and TRBJ2-5; 9 nucleotides align to TRBD2. The J segment lost 1 base and the V segment lost 5 bases, leaving 5 bases of the junction unmatched. Germline CDR1 and CDR2: SGHAT and FQNNGV. The CDR3 runs to 15 residues. The chain's CDR3 is CASSPAGGVQETQYF. Written as DNA, the CDR3 is TGTGCCAGCAGCCCTGCGGGGGGGGTCCAAGAGACCCAGTACTTC.

The chain recombines TRBV14 with TRBJ2-7; TRBD2 agrees at 8 bases. This CDR3 is 15 amino acids long. In germline, CDR1 is SGHDN, CDR2 FVKESK. The V segment lost 0 bases and the J segment 2 bases; nucleotides outside the gene matches: 3. CDR3 region: CASSQELAATYEQYF. For the CDR3, the DNA is TGTGCCAGCAGCCAAGAACTAGCGGCCACCTACGAGCAGTACTTC.

This clonotype was observed at least ten times. The chain has TRBV3-1 and TRBJ1-5, with D maybe TRBD1 (5 bases). Germline V gives CDR1 LGHDT, CDR2 YNNKEL (reference sequence). This CDR3 region has 15 residues. The V end lost 3 bases, the J end lost 5 bases, and 14 bases lay between the germline ends. CDR3 DNA: TGTGCCAGCAGCCAGGCCCGGGGCAGTGATCAGCCCCAGCATTTT. It codes for CASSQARGSDQPQHF.

This clonotype was seen many times. The chain uses TRBV29-1 and TRBJ2-1; 9 bases fit TRBD1. The V gene end was trimmed by 6 bases and the J gene end by 9 bases; junction bases not matched to a gene: 15. CDR3 length equals 15 residues. Germline V gene data show CDR1 as SQVTM and CDR2 as ANQGSEA. CDR3 residues: CSVALTGTGIGEQFF. The CDR3 nucleotides are TGCAGCGTAGCCCTTACCGGGACAGGGATTGGTGAGCAGTTCTTC.

In this sample, this clonotype turned up a few times. The DNA for the CDR3 is TGCAGCGTTCCGAGGGTACCTGGGGCCAACGTCCTGACTTTC. Amino acid sequence: CSVPRVPGANVLTF. The V gene is TRBV29-1, the J gene TRBJ2-6, with D maybe TRBD2 (5 bases). There are 14 residues in the CDR3. Germline assignment: CDR1 SQVTM and CDR2 ANQGSEA. With 5 bases removed from V and 2 bases from J, the gap between germline ends came to 10 bases.

Remarks on this clonotype: One junction end disagrees with the germline gene, perhaps due to a read error. This chain joins TRBV7-9 and TRBJ1-2; D gene ambiguous. Germline V gives CDR1 SEHNR, CDR2 FQNEAQ (reference sequence). The CDR3 has 10 residues. CDR3 bases: TGTGTCAGCAGCCCCTCGGGCTACACCTTC. It yields the protein CVSSPSGYTF.